Listed below are T cell receptor beta chains from one sample, sequenced in a study of graft-versus-host responses after intestinal transplantation. This table comes from immunoSEQ multiplex PCR, and its TCRdb copy is limited to in-frame clones, with some not included. The top ten clones hold around 0.12% of a sample with 95,000 to 150,000 clones, 85% to 95% of them seen once. No antigen has been identified for these receptors. This material consisted of unstimulated CD4+ T cells sorted from spleen or lymph node cells, taken before intestinal transplant. The receptors originated from a human donor who received an intestinal transplant. Both conserved end residues are part of each CDR3. D genes are given only for firm matches. Only some rows state a clone size, as once, few, many or a class for expanded clones.

v_gene	abundance	d_gene	j_gene	CDR3nt	CDR3aa
TRBV20-1	.	.	TRBJ1-6	TGCAGTGCTGATTTAGTGTTCATCCTCCACTTT	CSADLVFILHF
TRBV9	.	.	TRBJ2-5	TGTGCCAGCAGCCCACCACCCGCCGGGTTCTGGGAGACCCAGTACTTC	CASSPPPAGFWETQYF
TRBV6-6	few	.	TRBJ1-3	TGTGCCAGCAGTTCCCCGGGGAACACCATATATTTT	CASSSPGNTIYF
TRBV25-1	.	.	TRBJ2-7	TGTGCCAGTAGGTACGAGCAGGGGAAAAACGAGCAGTACTTC	CASRYEQGKNEQYF
TRBV28	.	.	TRBJ2-7	TGTGCCAGCAGCCCCAGGCGGGCAGGGGGAGGCTACGAGCAGTACTTC	CASSPRRAGGGYEQYF
TRBV7-8	once	TRBD2	TRBJ2-1	TGTGCCAGCAGCTCCCGACTAGCTGGGAATGAGCAGTTCTTC	CASSSRLAGNEQFF
TRBV5-4	.	.	TRBJ1-2	TGTGCCAGCAGCATTTTGACGGGGAACTATGGCTACACCTTC	CASSILTGNYGYTF
TRBV6-1	.	.	TRBJ1-2	TGTGCCAGCAGTACCTATGGCTACACCTTC	CASSTYGYTF
TRBV7-2	.	.	TRBJ1-2	TGTGCCAGCAGCCCCCTCCGACAAACTGGCTACACCTTC	CASSPLRQTGYTF
TRBV7-2	.	TRBD1	TRBJ1-3	TGTGCCAGCAGCCTCGGGACAGGGACTGGAAACACCATATATTTT	CASSLGTGTGNTIYF
TRBV28	.	TRBD1	TRBJ1-1	TGTGCCAGCGACAGGGCCCGTCCGGAGAACACTGAAGCTTTCTTT	CASDRARPENTEAFF
TRBV10-2	.	.	TRBJ1-2	TGCGCCAGCAGTGTACTGGCGGGGAACTATGGCTACACCTTC	CASSVLAGNYGYTF
TRBV19	.	.	TRBJ2-2	TGTGCCAGTAGGCTCGGGGAAGTGCCCGGGGAGCTGTTTTTT	CASRLGEVPGELFF
TRBV6-5	.	.	TRBJ2-7	TGTGCCAGCAGTTCCCTACTAGGCTACGAGCAGTACTTC	CASSSLLGYEQYF
TRBV18	.	TRBD2	TRBJ2-5	TGTGCCAGCTCCCTTACTAGCGGTCAAGAGACCCAGTACTTC	CASSLTSGQETQYF
TRBV6-5	.	TRBD1	TRBJ1-2	TGTGCCAGCAGTGCCTTGACAGGGAACTATGGCTACACCTTC	CASSALTGNYGYTF
TRBV6-1	.	TRBD1	TRBJ2-7	TGTGCCATCCCCGGGACAGGGGTCCGCGAGCAGTACTTC	CAIPGTGVREQYF
TRBV2	.	TRBD2	TRBJ2-3	TGTGCCAGCAGCGTTACTAGCGCTGATACGCAGTATTTT	CASSVTSADTQYF
TRBV5-1	.	TRBD1	TRBJ1-1	TGCGCCAGCAGGGGAACGACAGGGCAGCTGAACACTGAAGCTTTCTTT	CASRGTTGQLNTEAFF
TRBV23-1	.	TRBD2	TRBJ2-1	TGCGCCAGCAGTGCGGGCGGGAGAAAGAATGAGCAGTTCTTC	CASSAGGRKNEQFF
TRBV7-3	.	.	TRBJ2-1	TGTGCCAGCAGCCCACGGGTGAGAGGCAATGAGCAGTTCTTC	CASSPRVRGNEQFF
TRBV30	.	TRBD2	TRBJ2-2	TGTGCCTGGAGGAGCGGGAGAGGGGAGCTGTTTTTT	CAWRSGRGELFF
TRBV9	.	TRBD2	TRBJ2-1	TGTGCCAGCAGCGTAGCCCTTGGGACTAGCGGGAGGGCCAATGAGCAGTTCTTC	CASSVALGTSGRANEQFF
TRBV7-8	.	TRBD2	TRBJ2-7	TGTGCCAGCAGCCGACCATCTAGCGGACTTTCAGGGGAGCAGTACTTC	CASSRPSSGLSGEQYF
TRBV11-2	.	.	TRBJ2-7	TGTGCCAGCAGCGGCACGGTCCCTGATTTCTACGAGCAGTACTTC	CASSGTVPDFYEQYF
TRBV6-1	once	TRBD1	TRBJ1-1	TGTGCCAGCAGATGGGACAGGATGAACACTGAAGCTTTCTTT	CASRWDRMNTEAFF
TRBV7-9	.	.	TRBJ2-3	TGTGCCAGCAGCTTATGGGTCACGGGGAGAAGCACAGATACGCAGTATTTT	CASSLWVTGRSTDTQYF
TRBV6-1	.	TRBD1	TRBJ2-2	TGTGCCAGCAGACCCACAGGGGGCACCGGGGAGCTGTTTTTT	CASRPTGGTGELFF
TRBV29-1	.	.	TRBJ1-1	TGCAGCGCCCTCCCAGGGGCGGCGGCGAGCTTTGAAGCTTTCTTT	CSALPGAAASFEAFF
TRBV5-1	.	TRBD1	TRBJ2-1	TGCGCCAGCAGTCGGATAGGGGGCGAGTACAATGAGCAGTTCTTC	CASSRIGGEYNEQFF
TRBV7-3	.	TRBD2	TRBJ2-7	TGTGCCAGCAGCTTAAGGGGACTAGCGATAGACGAGCAGTACTTC	CASSLRGLAIDEQYF
TRBV2	.	.	TRBJ1-1	TGTGCCAGCGGAGTCAGGGAGGACACTGAAGCTTTCTTT	CASGVREDTEAFF
TRBV28	.	.	TRBJ2-7	TGTGCCAGCAGTCTACGACCCCCTTTAGTGACCGCCTACGAGCAGTACTTC	CASSLRPPLVTAYEQYF
TRBV15	.	TRBD1	TRBJ2-7	TGTGCCACCAGCCGGTCTCCGGGACAGATCTCCTACGAGCAGTACTTC	CATSRSPGQISYEQYF
TRBV4-2	.	.	TRBJ1-1	TGTGCCAGCAGCCAAGATATCGGGGGGCGCGGCACTGAAGCTTTCTTT	CASSQDIGGRGTEAFF
TRBV27	.	TRBD1	TRBJ2-7	TGTGCCAGCAGTTTATCGACAGGGAGATCCTACGAGCAGTACTTC	CASSLSTGRSYEQYF
TRBV30	few	.	TRBJ2-7	TGTGCCTGGAGTACGGCAGGGTGGAAGGAGCAGTACTTC	CAWSTAGWKEQYF
TRBV7-3	once	TRBD1	TRBJ2-3	TGTGCCAGCAGCGCGGACAGGACTGATACGCAGTATTTT	CASSADRTDTQYF
TRBV5-1	.	TRBD2	TRBJ2-2	TGCGCCAGCGGCCCCTTGACTAGCGGGCCTACCGGGGAGCTGTTTTTT	CASGPLTSGPTGELFF
TRBV7-6	.	.	TRBJ1-4	TGTGCCAGCAGCTTCTCGGAGCAGGGCCTCAGCCTGTTTTTT	CASSFSEQGLSLFF
TRBV18	.	.	TRBJ1-2	TGTGCCAGCTCACCCATTAACTATGGCTACACCTTC	CASSPINYGYTF
TRBV5-6	.	.	TRBJ1-2	TGTGCCAGCAGCTCGGGACCGGGAGCGGATGGCTACACCTTC	CASSSGPGADGYTF
TRBV30	.	.	TRBJ1-6	TGTGCCTGGAGAAGGTGGCAGGGCCCCAATTCACCCCTCCACTTT	CAWRRWQGPNSPLHF
TRBV11-3	.	.	TRBJ1-3	TGTGCCAGCAGCTTCGGGGGAACTGGAAACACCATATATTTT	CASSFGGTGNTIYF
TRBV6-5	.	.	TRBJ1-3	TGTGCCAGCAGCCGAGGGGTCTCTGGAAACACCATATATTTT	CASSRGVSGNTIYF